Presented here are 10 T cell receptor beta chains from one specimen sequenced in a study of blood T cell repertoires in COVID-19 (dated by TCRdb to 2020 to 2022). To prepare the library, the immunoSEQ multiplex PCR assay was applied. Sourced from immuneACCESS, this table was stored by TCRdb with only in-frame sequences that have V and J called. A share of the clones is absent; for the studies checked, an unresolved V gene accounts for under half, and the remainder has no known explanation. The table for this sample lists 200,000 to 250,000 clones; approximately 84% of them were counted only once. The top ten clones comprise about 0.91% of the sample. The source material was peripheral blood. The receptors shown here come from a man aged 35 to 55 with acute or convalescent COVID-19.

V gene TRBV4-2 combines with J gene TRBJ1-6; tentatively, D is TRBD1 (5 bases). The ends were cut back, 0 bases at V and 5 bases at J, with 14 bases in the middle. CDR1 LGHNA and CDR2 YNFKEQ come from the germline V gene. CDR3 size: 17 residues. The CDR3 sequence is CASSQDLSGGNNSPLHF. The CDR3 coding sequence is TGTGCCAGCAGCCAAGATCTTAGCGGGGGAAATAATTCACCCCTCCACTTT.

CDR3 nucleotides: TGTGCCAGCAGCGCTACCTTTAGCGGGGGCCGGGAGTTCTTC. Translating it yields CASSATFSGGREFF. This chain joins TRBV9 and TRBJ2-1; 9 bases align to TRBD2. Germline values: CDR1 SGDLS, CDR2 YYNGEE. Germline trimming cut 3 bases from V and 14 bases from J; bases unmatched to any gene: 12. The CDR3 covers 14 residues.

This chain uses TRBV28 with TRBJ1-1, with 7 nucleotides matching TRBD1. The length of the CDR3 is 13 residues. Germline trimming cut 2 bases from V and 11 bases from J; bases unmatched to any gene: 8. From germline, CDR1 is MDHEN and CDR2 SYDVKM. The CDR3 DNA sequence: TGTGCCAGCAGTTTAGGACAGGAGGTTGGGGCTTTCTTT. Encoded protein: CASSLGQEVGAFF.

The CDR3 loop reads CASSSYFSPLHF. DNA for the CDR3: TGTGCCAGCAGCTCTTATTTCTCTCCCCTCCACTTT. This chain joins TRBV7-6 and TRBJ1-6; D call uncertain. The CDR3 sequence is 12 residues long. CDR1 SGHVS and CDR2 FNYEAQ come from the germline V gene. Trimming removed 4 bases from V and 13 bases from J, with 11 bases in between.

This chain connects TRBV7-2 to TRBJ1-2, with 12 bases matching TRBD1. The CDR3 loop spans 15 amino acids. V was pared by 5 bases and J by 8 bases, with 9 bases of the junction left unmatched. Germline loops: CDR1 SGHTA, CDR2 FQGNSA. As DNA, the CDR3 is TGTGCCAGCAGCCCTGGGACAGGGGGCGCTCGAGGCTACACCTTC. This translates into CASSPGTGGARGYTF.

The chain has TRBV4-2 and TRBJ2-7; TRBD2 might be the D (6 bases). Germline CDR1 is LGHNA and CDR2 is YNFKEQ. The CDR3 has 16 residues. V dropped 0 bases and J dropped 3 bases, with 15 bases sitting between them. CDR3 loop: CASSQEGPGEHYEQYF. The DNA of the CDR3 is TGTGCCAGCAGCCAAGAGGGCCCGGGGGAGCACTACGAGCAGTACTTC.

The rearrangement links TRBV5-4 to TRBJ2-3; no reliable D call. The CDR3 has 14 residues. The germline CDR1 and CDR2 sequences are SGHNT and YYREEE (reference sequence). Trimming stripped 0 bases from V and 2 bases from J, with 7 bases between. The CDR3 reads CASSLATDTDTQYF. The CDR3 DNA follows: TGTGCCAGCAGCTTGGCCACAGACACAGATACGCAGTATTTT.

V gene TRBV9 combines with J gene TRBJ1-1; 8 bases align to TRBD1. V lost 4 bases and J lost 3; bases outside the gene matches: 8. Germline assignment: CDR1 SGDLS and CDR2 YYNGEE. This CDR3 region has 15 residues. CDR3 DNA sequence: TGTGCCAGCAGCCACCAGGACAGGGTTGACACTGAAGCTTTCTTT. Translating it yields CASSHQDRVDTEAFF.

This chain links TRBV11-2 with TRBJ2-3; TRBD2 matches 7 bases. Looked up from germline, CDR1 is SGHAT and CDR2 is FQNNGV. The CDR3 loop spans 17 amino acids. Trimming took 6 bases from V and 3 from J; bases not matched to a gene: 15. CDR3 DNA sequence: TGTGCCAGCAGTGGTTGGGGAGGGAATGATTGGACAGATACGCAGTATTTT. It encodes CASSGWGGNDWTDTQYF.

V usage is TRBV29-1 and J usage is TRBJ1-2; a weak D match, TRBD1 (6 bases). This CDR3 is built from 14 residues. Germline CDR1 is SQVTM and CDR2 is ANQGSEA. The germline V and J ends were trimmed by 4 bases and 3 bases, with 15 bases remaining between them. CDR3 sequence (DNA): TGCAGCGTTGGCACTTTGACAGGCTACTATGGCTACACCTTC. Translated: CSVGTLTGYYGYTF. The complete variable domain, with remaining parts taken from reference TRBV29-1 and TRBJ1-2, reads SAVISQKPSRDICQRGTSLTIQCQVDSQVTMMFWYRQQPGQSLTLIATANQGSEATYESGFVIDKFPISRPNLTFSTLTVSNMSPEDSSIYLCSVGTLTGYYGYTFGSGTRLTVV.